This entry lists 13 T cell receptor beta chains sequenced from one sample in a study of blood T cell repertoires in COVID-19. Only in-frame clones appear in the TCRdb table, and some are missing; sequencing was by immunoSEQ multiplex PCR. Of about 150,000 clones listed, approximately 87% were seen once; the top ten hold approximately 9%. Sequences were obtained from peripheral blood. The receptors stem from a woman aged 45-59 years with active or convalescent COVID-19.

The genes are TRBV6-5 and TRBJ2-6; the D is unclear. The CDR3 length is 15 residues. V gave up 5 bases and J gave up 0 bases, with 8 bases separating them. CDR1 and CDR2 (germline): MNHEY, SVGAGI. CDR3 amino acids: CASSLSSSGANVLTF. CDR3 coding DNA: TGTGCCAGCAGTCTTAGTAGCTCTGGGGCCAACGTCCTGACTTTC.

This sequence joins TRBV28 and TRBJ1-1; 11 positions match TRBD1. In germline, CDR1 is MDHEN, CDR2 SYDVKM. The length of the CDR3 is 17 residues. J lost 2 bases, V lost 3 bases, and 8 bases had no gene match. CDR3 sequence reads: CASSLWTGGGGNTEAFF. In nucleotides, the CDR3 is TGTGCCAGCAGTTTGTGGACAGGGGGCGGCGGAAACACTGAAGCTTTCTTT.

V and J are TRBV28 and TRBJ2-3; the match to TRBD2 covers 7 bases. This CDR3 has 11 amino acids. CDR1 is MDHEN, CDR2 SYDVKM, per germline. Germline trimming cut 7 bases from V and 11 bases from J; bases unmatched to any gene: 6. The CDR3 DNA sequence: TGTGCCAGCACCTGGGGAGGGGAGCAGTATTTT. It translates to CASTWGGEQYF.

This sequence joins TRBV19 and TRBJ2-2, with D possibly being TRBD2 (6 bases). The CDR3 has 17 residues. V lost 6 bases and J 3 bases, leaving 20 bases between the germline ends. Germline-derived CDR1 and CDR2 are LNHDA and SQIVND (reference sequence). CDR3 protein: CASSKTQGLHYTGELFF. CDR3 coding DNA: TGTGCCAGTAGCAAAACACAAGGACTACACTACACCGGGGAGCTGTTTTTT.

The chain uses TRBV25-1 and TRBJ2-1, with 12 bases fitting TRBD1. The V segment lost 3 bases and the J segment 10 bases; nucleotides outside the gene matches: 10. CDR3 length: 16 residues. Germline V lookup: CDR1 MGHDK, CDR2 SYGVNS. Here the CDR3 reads CASSDRAGQGAWEQFF. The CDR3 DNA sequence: TGTGCCAGCAGTGATAGAGCGGGACAGGGGGCTTGGGAGCAGTTCTTC. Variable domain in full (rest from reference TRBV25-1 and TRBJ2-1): EADIYQTPRYLVIGTGKKITLECSQTMGHDKMYWYQQDPGMELHLIHYSYGVNSTEKGDLSSESTVSRIRTEHFPLTLESARPSHTSQYLCASSDRAGQGAWEQFFGPGTRLTVL.

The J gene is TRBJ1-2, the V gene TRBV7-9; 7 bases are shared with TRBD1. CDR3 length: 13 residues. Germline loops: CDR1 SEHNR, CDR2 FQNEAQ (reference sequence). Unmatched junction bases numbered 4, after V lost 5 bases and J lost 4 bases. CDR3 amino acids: CASSRDSVYGYTF. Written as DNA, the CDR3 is TGTGCCAGCAGCCGGGACAGCGTCTATGGCTACACCTTC.

For the CDR3, the DNA is TGTGCCAGCAGTTCCCTACCCGGGACAGCTTACCCCTACGAGCAGTACTTC. It translates to CASSSLPGTAYPYEQYF. The genes are TRBV6-2 or TRBV6-3 and TRBJ2-7, with 7 bases aligning to TRBD1. The CDR3 contains 17 residues. The V gene end was trimmed by 4 bases and the J gene end by 2 bases; junction bases not matched to a gene: 14. Per germline, CDR1 MNHEY and CDR2 SVGEGT.

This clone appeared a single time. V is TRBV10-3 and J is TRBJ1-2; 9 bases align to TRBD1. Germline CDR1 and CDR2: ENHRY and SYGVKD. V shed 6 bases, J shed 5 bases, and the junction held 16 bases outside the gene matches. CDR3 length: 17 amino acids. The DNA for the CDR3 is TGTGCCATCAGGATGGGTTACAGGGGGCGCAAAATATATGGCTACACCTTC. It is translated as CAIRMGYRGRKIYGYTF.

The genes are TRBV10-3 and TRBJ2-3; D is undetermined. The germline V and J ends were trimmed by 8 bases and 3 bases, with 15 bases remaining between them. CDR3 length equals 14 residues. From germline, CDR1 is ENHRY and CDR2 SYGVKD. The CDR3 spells CAICPDFATDTQYF. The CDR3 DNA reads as TGTGCCATCTGCCCCGACTTTGCGACAGATACGCAGTATTTT.

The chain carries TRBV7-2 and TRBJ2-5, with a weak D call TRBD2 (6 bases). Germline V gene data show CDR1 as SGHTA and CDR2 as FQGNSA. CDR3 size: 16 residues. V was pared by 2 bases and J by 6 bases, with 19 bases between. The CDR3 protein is CASSLSAGRGRQTQYF. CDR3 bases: TGTGCCAGCAGCTTATCGGCGGGAAGGGGTCGGCAGACCCAGTACTTC.

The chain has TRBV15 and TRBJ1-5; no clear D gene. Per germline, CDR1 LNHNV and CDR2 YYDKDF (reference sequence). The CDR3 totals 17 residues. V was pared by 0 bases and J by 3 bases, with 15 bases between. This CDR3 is CATSRDLPRGTNQPQHF. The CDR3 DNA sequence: TGTGCCACCAGCAGAGATCTTCCCCGGGGTACCAATCAGCCCCAGCATTTT.

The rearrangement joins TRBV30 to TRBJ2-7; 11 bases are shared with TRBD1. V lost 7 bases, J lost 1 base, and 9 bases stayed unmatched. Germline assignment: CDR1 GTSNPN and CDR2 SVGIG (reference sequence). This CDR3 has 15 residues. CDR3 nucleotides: TGTGCCTATATTCCCAGGGACAGGGGGTCCTACGAGCAGTACTTC. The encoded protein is CAYIPRDRGSYEQYF.

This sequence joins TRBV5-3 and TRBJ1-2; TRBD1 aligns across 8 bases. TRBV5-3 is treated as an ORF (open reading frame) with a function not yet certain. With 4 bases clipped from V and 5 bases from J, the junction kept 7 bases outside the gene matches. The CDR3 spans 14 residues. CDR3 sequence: CARSPDRALYGYTF. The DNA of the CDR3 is TGTGCCAGAAGCCCGGACAGGGCTCTTTATGGCTACACCTTC.